Given below is one TCR beta chain in context. The antigen remains unidentified. The primer mix had 60 Vbeta and 13 Jbeta primers. Sequenced by immunoSEQ multiplex PCR; TCRdb stores in-frame clones only, minus some. The sample records more than 45,000 clones, nearly 85% being singletons. This sample stems from a study of cytomegalovirus exposure and HLA in healthy donors. Overall study results and limits: Reportedly, a later analysis found an Asian-associated ancestry cluster had fewer N-insertions than the roughly 670-donor mean. Listed as cytomegalovirus-associated were roughly 180 TCR beta chains. Later analysis identified a missense DCLRE1C variant that was linked to TCR beta V- and J-gene trimming. It emerged from a later analysis that several of the most significant clusters appeared to be linked to common viral pathogens.

Sequenced: PBMCs. The receptor's source is a man aged 25-40 years in good health and CMV-seronegative.

CDR3 in DNA: TGTGCCCAGCAATTAACCGGGTTTGGAGAGCAGTTCTTC. This translates into CAQQLTGFGEQFF. V usage is TRBV21-1 and J usage is TRBJ2-1; the DNA was not used to check the table's D call, TRBD2. TRBV21-1 is classified as a pseudogene. CDR3 size: 13 residues.